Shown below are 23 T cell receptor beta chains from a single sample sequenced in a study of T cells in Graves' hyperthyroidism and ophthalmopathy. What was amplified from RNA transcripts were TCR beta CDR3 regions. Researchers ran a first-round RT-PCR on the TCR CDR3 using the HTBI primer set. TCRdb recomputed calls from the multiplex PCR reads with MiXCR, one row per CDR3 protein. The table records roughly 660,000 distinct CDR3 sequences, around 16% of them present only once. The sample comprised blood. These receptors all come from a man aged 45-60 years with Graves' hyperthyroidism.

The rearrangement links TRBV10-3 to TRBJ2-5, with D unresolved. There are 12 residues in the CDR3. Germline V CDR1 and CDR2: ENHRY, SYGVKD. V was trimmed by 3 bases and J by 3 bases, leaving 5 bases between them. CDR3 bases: TGTGCCATCAGTGATTTGGAAGAGACCCAGTACTTC. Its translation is CAISDLEETQYF.

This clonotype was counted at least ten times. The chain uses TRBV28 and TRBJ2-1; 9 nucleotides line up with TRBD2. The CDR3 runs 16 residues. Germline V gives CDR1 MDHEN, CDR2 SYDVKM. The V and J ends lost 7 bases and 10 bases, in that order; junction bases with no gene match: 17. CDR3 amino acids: CASTNPRGGAKGEQFF. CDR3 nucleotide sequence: TGTGCCAGCACAAACCCGCGGGGGGGGGCAAAAGGGGAGCAGTTCTTC.

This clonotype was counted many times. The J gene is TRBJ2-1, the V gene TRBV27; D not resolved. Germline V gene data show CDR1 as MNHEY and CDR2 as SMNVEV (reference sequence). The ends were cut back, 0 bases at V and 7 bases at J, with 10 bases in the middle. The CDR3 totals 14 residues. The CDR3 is CASSLSDSPNEQFF. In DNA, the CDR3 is TGTGCCAGCAGTTTATCGGATAGCCCGAATGAGCAGTTCTTC.

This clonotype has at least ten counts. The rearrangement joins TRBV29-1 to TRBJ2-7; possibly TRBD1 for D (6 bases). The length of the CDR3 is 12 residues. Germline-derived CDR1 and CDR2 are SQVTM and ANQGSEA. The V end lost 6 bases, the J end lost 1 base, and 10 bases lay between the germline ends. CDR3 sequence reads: CSVTGPSYEQYF. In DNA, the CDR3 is TGCAGCGTAACAGGGCCTTCCTACGAGCAGTACTTC.

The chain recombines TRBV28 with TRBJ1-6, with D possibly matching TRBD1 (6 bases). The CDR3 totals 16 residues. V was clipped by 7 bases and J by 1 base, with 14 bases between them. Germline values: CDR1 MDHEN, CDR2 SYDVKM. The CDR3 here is CASTKRGVSYNSPLHF. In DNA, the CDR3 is TGTGCCAGCACCAAAAGGGGGGTGTCCTATAATTCACCCCTCCACTTT.

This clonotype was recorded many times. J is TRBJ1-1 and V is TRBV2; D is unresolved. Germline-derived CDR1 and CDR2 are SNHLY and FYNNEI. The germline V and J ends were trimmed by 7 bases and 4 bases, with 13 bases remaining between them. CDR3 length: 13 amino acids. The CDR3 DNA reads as TGTGCCAGCAAAGACCTGGCTCTCACTGAAGCTTTCTTT. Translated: CASKDLALTEAFF.

CDR3 region: CATSDSGTGNQETQYF. Here the CDR3 DNA reads TGTGCCACCAGTGATTCCGGGACAGGCAACCAAGAGACCCAGTACTTC. The chain couples TRBV24-1 to TRBJ2-5, with TRBD1 matching over 8 bases. The CDR3 loop spans 16 amino acids. Germline lookup yields CDR1 KGHDR and CDR2 SFDVKD. V lost 2 bases, J lost 0 bases, and 4 bases stayed unmatched.

CDR3 amino acids: CASRGEGTGELFF. CDR3 DNA: TGTGCCAGCAGGGGGGAGGGCACCGGGGAGCTGTTTTTT. The V call is TRBV6-1, the J call TRBJ2-2; TRBD2 agrees at 7 bases. V gave up 6 bases and J gave up 4 bases; unmatched junction bases: 2. The CDR3 has 13 amino acids. Per germline, CDR1 MNHNS and CDR2 SASEGT.

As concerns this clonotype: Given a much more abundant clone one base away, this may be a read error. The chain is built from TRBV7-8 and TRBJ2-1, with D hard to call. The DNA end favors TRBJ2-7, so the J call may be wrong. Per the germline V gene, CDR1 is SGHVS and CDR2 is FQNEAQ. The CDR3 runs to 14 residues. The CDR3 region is CASKGRSSYNEQYF. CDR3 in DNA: TGTGCCAGCAAGGGTCGGAGCTCCTACAATGAGCAGTACTTC.

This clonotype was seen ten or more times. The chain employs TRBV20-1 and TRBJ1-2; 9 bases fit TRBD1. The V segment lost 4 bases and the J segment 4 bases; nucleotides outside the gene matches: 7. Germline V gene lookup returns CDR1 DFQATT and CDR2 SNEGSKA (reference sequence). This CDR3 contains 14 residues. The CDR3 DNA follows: TGCAGTGCTACCACCGGGACAGGGTTCTATGGCTACACCTTC. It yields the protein CSATTGTGFYGYTF.

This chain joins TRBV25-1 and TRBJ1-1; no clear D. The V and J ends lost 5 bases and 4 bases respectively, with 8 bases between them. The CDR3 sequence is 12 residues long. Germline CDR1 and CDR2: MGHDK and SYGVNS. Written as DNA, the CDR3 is TGTGCCAGCAGTTGGGATGCCACTGAAGCTTTCTTT. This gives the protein CASSWDATEAFF.

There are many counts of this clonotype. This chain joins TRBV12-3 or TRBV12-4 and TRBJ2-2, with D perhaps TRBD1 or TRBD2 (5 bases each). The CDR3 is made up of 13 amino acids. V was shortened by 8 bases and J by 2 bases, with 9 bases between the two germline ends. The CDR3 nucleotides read TGTGCCAGCTCAGGGAGTAACACCGGGGAGCTGTTTTTT. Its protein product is CASSGSNTGELFF.

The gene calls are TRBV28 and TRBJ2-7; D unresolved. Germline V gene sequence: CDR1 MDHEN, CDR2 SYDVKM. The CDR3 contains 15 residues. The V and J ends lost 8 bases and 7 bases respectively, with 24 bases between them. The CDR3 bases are TGTGCCAGCGACCTTTTCAGGCTAGATCTGGGGGAGCAGTACTTC. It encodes CASDLFRLDLGEQYF. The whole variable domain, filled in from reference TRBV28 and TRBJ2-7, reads DVKVTQSSRYLVKRTGEKVFLECVQDMDHENMFWYRQDPGLGLRLIYFSYDVKMKEKGDIPEGYSVSREKKERFSLILESASTNQTSMYLCASDLFRLDLGEQYFGPGTRLTVT.

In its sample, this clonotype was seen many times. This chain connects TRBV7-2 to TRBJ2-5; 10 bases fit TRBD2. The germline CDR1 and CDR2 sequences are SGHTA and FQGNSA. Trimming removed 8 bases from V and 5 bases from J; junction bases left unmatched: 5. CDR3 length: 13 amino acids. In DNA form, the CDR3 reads TGTGCCAGCCTCCTAGCGGGAGTTGAGACCCAGTACTTC. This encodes CASLLAGVETQYF.

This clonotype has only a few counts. The CDR3 DNA reads TGTGCCAGCAGAACGGGACACTTCTACGAGCAGTACTTC. This sequence encodes CASRTGHFYEQYF. The chain uses TRBV6-1 and TRBJ2-7; D is perhaps TRBD1 (6 bases). Germline CDR1 MNHNS, CDR2 SASEGT. This CDR3 region has 13 residues. V shed 6 bases and J shed 3 bases, with 12 bases lying between them.

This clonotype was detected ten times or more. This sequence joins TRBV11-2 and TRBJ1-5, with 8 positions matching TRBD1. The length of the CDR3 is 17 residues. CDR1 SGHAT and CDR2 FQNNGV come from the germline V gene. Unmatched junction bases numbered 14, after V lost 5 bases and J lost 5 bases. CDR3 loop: CASSPTKGQGEDQPQHF. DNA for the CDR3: TGTGCCAGCAGCCCCACGAAAGGACAGGGCGAGGATCAGCCCCAGCATTTT.

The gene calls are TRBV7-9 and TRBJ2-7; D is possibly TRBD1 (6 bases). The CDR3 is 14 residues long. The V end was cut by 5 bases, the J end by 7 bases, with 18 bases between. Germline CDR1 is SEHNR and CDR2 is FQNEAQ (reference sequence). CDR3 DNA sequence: TGTGCCAGCAGCGAGGACAGAGTCACCGGGGAGCAGTACTTC. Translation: CASSEDRVTGEQYF.

The CDR3 DNA reads as TGTGCCAGTAGGTACAGGGAAAATCAGCCCCAGCATTTT. This sequence encodes CASRYRENQPQHF. This chain connects TRBV19 to TRBJ1-5; D possibly corresponds to TRBD1 (6 bases). V was trimmed by 6 bases and J by 4 bases, leaving 10 bases between them. Per germline, CDR1 LNHDA and CDR2 SQIVND (reference sequence). CDR3 size: 13 residues.

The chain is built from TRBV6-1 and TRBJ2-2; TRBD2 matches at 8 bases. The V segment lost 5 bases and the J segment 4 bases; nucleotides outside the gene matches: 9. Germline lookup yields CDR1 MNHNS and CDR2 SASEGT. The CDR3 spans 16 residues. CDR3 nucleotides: TGTGCCAGCAGTTTGGGACTAGTCGCGGGCACCGGGGAGCTGTTTTTT. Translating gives CASSLGLVAGTGELFF.

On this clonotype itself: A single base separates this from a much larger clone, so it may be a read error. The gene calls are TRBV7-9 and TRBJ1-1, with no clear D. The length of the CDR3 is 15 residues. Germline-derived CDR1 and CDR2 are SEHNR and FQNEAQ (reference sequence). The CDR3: CASSQRRVLNTGAFF. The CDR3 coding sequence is TGTGCCAGCAGCCAGAGAAGGGTTTTGAACACTGGAGCTTTCTTT.

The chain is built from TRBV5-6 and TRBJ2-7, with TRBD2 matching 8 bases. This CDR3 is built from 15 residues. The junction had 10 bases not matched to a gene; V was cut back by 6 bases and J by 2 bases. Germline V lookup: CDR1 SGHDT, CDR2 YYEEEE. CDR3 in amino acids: CASTSVLAGPYEQYF. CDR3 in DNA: TGTGCCAGCACCTCCGTTCTAGCGGGTCCCTACGAGCAGTACTTC.

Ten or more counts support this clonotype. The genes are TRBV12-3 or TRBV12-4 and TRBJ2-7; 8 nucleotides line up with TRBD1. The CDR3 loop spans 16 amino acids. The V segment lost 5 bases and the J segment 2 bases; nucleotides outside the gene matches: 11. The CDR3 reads CASSGGQGTTTYEQYF. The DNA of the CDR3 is TGTGCCAGCAGTGGAGGACAGGGAACTACGACCTACGAGCAGTACTTC.

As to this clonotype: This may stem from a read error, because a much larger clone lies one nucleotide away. The CDR3 region is CASSLAGQGSSDTQYF. CDR3 nucleotide sequence: TGCGCCAGCAGCCTCGCGGGACAGGGGTCTTCAGATACGCAGTATTTT. V is TRBV5-1 and J is TRBJ2-3; TRBD1 matches at 10 bases. This CDR3 is 16 amino acids long. The V and J ends lost 4 bases and 4 bases, in that order; junction bases with no gene match: 9. Germline V gene lookup returns CDR1 SGHRS and CDR2 YFSETQ.